The 27 T cell receptor beta chains listed next were all sequenced from one sample in a study of CD8+ T cells in alopecia areata. cDNA reverse transcribed from extracted RNA served as the sequencing template. Sequencing was performed with immunoSEQ multiplex PCR; in TCRdb, only in-frame clones are kept and a portion is missing. There are about 110,000 clones in the sample; around 83% occur only once, and over 20% lies in the top ten. Sample treatment: oral pan-JAK inhibitor, 5-10 mg twice daily. This sample comprised CD8+ T cells sorted from blood, obtained at week 24, from a patient treated with tofacitinib. These receptors were collected from a human donor with alopecia areata.

This rearrangement joins TRBV16 to TRBJ1-2; 10 positions match TRBD1. CDR1 is KGHSY and CDR2 is FQNENV in the germline V gene. CDR3 length: 16 residues. The J segment lost 3 bases and the V segment lost 0 bases, leaving 4 bases of the junction unmatched. Here the CDR3 reads CASSQSLTGGDYGYTF. The CDR3 DNA is TGTGCCAGCAGCCAATCCCTGACAGGGGGCGACTATGGCTACACCTTC.

This rearrangement joins TRBV7-9 to TRBJ2-3, with a possible D match to TRBD2 (5 bases). Trimming removed 2 bases at V and 2 bases at J, with 14 bases between. CDR3 length: 16 amino acids. Germline V gene data show CDR1 as SEHNR and CDR2 as FQNEAQ (reference sequence). The CDR3 nucleotides read TGTGCCAGCAGCTTATCCGAGCTGGACTTCACAGATACGCAGTATTTT. Encoded protein: CASSLSELDFTDTQYF.

This clone was counted a single time. J is TRBJ2-4 and V is TRBV5-4, with D maybe TRBD1 (6 bases). The germline gives CDR1 SGHNT, CDR2 YYREEE (reference sequence). CDR3 size: 15 residues. Trimming took 1 base from V and 7 from J, leaving 15 bases between them. This CDR3 reads CASSLWGRGVNIQYF. CDR3 nucleotide sequence: TGTGCCAGCAGCTTGTGGGGGCGCGGCGTCAACATTCAGTACTTC.

The chain recombines TRBV6-6 with TRBJ1-1; D gene uncertain. Trimming removed 7 bases from V and 1 base from J, with 4 bases in between. The CDR3 has 11 residues. Germline V lookup: CDR1 MNHNY, CDR2 SVGAGI (reference sequence). The CDR3 sequence: CASTTNTEAFF. CDR3 bases: TGTGCCAGCACCACGAACACTGAAGCTTTCTTT.

This rearrangement joins TRBV12-5 to TRBJ2-3; the D call may be TRBD1 or TRBD2 (5 bases each). With 6 bases removed from V and 2 bases from J, the gap between germline ends came to 18 bases. There are 16 residues in the CDR3. In germline, CDR1 is LGHNT, CDR2 FRNRAP. The CDR3 bases are TGTGCTAGTGGAACCGGGACCCAGCTATACACAGATACGCAGTATTTT. Its protein is CASGTGTQLYTDTQYF.

This clone was picked up a small number of times. The rearrangement joins TRBV7-9 to TRBJ2-7; possible D gene TRBD1, 5 bases. This CDR3 is 13 amino acids long. The germline V gene has CDR1 SEHNR and CDR2 FQNEAQ (reference sequence). V lost 5 bases and J lost 0, with 8 bases in between. The CDR3 reads CASSRTPSYEQYF. Written as DNA, the CDR3 is TGTGCCAGCAGCCGGACACCCTCCTACGAGCAGTACTTC. The full variable domain, rest sourced from reference TRBV7-9 and TRBJ2-7, is DTGVSQNPRHKITKRGQNVTFRCDPISEHNRLYWYRQTLGQGPEFLTYFQNEAQLEKSRLLSDRFSAERPKGSFSTLEIQRTEQGDSAMYLCASSRTPSYEQYFGPGTRLTVT.

V is TRBV6-5 and J is TRBJ1-2; D is ambiguous. This CDR3 region has 16 residues. Between the trimmed V and J ends, which lost 0 bases and 0 bases, there was a span of 11 bases. Germline CDR1 and CDR2: MNHEY and SVGAGI. Written as DNA, the CDR3 is TGTGCCAGCAGTTACTCGGGCCGATGGACTAACTATGGCTACACCTTC. Translated, it gives CASSYSGRWTNYGYTF.

The J gene is TRBJ2-2, the V gene TRBV16; TRBD1 is a possible D gene (5 bases). The CDR3 sequence is 15 residues long. CDR1 is KGHSY and CDR2 is FQNENV in the germline V gene. V lost 0 bases and J 4 bases, leaving 9 bases between the germline ends. CDR3 sequence: CASSQSVGATGELFF. The CDR3 nucleotides are TGTGCCAGCAGCCAATCGGTAGGGGCCACCGGGGAGCTGTTTTTT.

This chain connects TRBV7-8 to TRBJ1-6, with 8 bases aligning to TRBD1. The trim removed 1 base at V and 3 bases at J, leaving 5 bases unmatched. Germline CDR1 reads SGHVS; CDR2 reads FQNEAQ. CDR3 length equals 17 residues. CDR3 sequence: CASSLGGTGSYNSPLHF. CDR3 nucleotide sequence: TGTGCCAGCAGCTTAGGAGGGACAGGCAGCTATAATTCACCCCTCCACTTT.

The chain combines TRBV2 with TRBJ2-7; D might be TRBD1 (5 bases). V dropped 1 base and J dropped 2 bases, with 9 bases sitting between them. From germline, CDR1 is SNHLY and CDR2 FYNNEI. This CDR3 contains 14 residues. CDR3 DNA sequence: TGTGCCAGCAGTGAAGGGTACAGGCCCTACGAGCAGTACTTC. Protein product: CASSEGYRPYEQYF.

The chain uses TRBV29-1 and TRBJ2-1; D perhaps matches TRBD2 (5 bases). V was clipped by 4 bases and J by 6 bases, with 13 bases between them. The germline CDR1 and CDR2 sequences are SQVTM and ANQGSEA. The CDR3 consists of 13 residues. The CDR3: CSVGPDGINEQFF. The CDR3 nucleotides are TGCAGCGTTGGCCCTGACGGGATCAATGAGCAGTTCTTC.

This clone was counted a few times. The chain employs TRBV4-1 and TRBJ2-7, with 10 bases lining up with TRBD1. With V trimmed by 0 bases and J by 4 bases, 3 bases remained unmatched. The CDR3 is 15 residues long. Germline V gene sequence: CDR1 MGHRA, CDR2 YSYEKL. CDR3 DNA: TGCGCCAGCAGCCAAGAGACAGGGGGCCTTTACGAGCAGTACTTC. Translating gives CASSQETGGLYEQYF.

The chain couples TRBV7-9 to TRBJ1-2; D not resolved. This CDR3 has 12 amino acids. V was cut by 4 bases and J by 8 bases, with 11 bases left in between. Germline CDR1 SEHNR, CDR2 FQNEAQ (reference sequence). The CDR3, as DNA: TGTGCCAGCAGCTCGGACCGGCGGGGCTACACCTTC. It is translated as CASSSDRRGYTF.

The rearrangement links TRBV25-1 to TRBJ1-2, with 7 nucleotides matching TRBD1. This CDR3 has 15 residues. Germline trimming cut 2 bases from V and 5 bases from J; bases unmatched to any gene: 8. Germline V CDR1 and CDR2: MGHDK, SYGVNS. The CDR3 sequence: CASSEISSGQYGYTF. CDR3 bases: TGTGCCAGCAGTGAAATTTCATCGGGACAGTATGGCTACACCTTC.

The genes are TRBV7-9 and TRBJ2-1; D is perhaps TRBD2 (7 bases). Germline V gene sequence: CDR1 SEHNR, CDR2 FQNEAQ (reference sequence). V lost 2 bases and J 5 bases, leaving 13 bases between the germline ends. The CDR3 is 15 amino acids. The CDR3 spells CASSLSAGANNEQFF. CDR3 coding DNA: TGTGCCAGCAGCTTAAGTGCGGGGGCCAACAATGAGCAGTTCTTC.

The chain recombines TRBV13 with TRBJ2-4; the D gene is possibly TRBD2 (6 bases). The CDR3 is made up of 16 amino acids. The V and J ends lost 3 bases and 1 base respectively, with 13 bases between them. Per the germline V gene, CDR1 is PRHDT and CDR2 is FYEKMQ (reference sequence). CDR3 bases: TGTGCCAGCAGCTTCTTACCGGGGGAGGCCAAAAACATTCAGTACTTC. Translating it yields CASSFLPGEAKNIQYF.

The V gene is TRBV4-3, the J gene TRBJ2-5, with D uncertain. Trimming stripped 6 bases from V and 4 bases from J, with 18 bases between. Germline assignment: CDR1 LGHNA and CDR2 YSLEER. The CDR3 loop spans 15 amino acids. This CDR3 reads CASRLAIGPGETQYF. The CDR3 coding sequence is TGCGCCAGCAGACTGGCCATCGGTCCTGGAGAGACCCAGTACTTC.

The chain recombines TRBV7-9 with TRBJ2-7, with 10 bases aligning to TRBD1. V was clipped by 4 bases and J by 4 bases; unmatched bases: 7. The CDR3 sequence is 15 residues long. The germline gives CDR1 SEHNR, CDR2 FQNEAQ (reference sequence). The CDR3 DNA follows: TGTGCCAGCAGCTCCACCGGGACAGGGGCATACGAGCAGTACTTC. Protein product: CASSSTGTGAYEQYF. The full variable domain, its missing parts supplied by reference TRBV7-9 and TRBJ2-7, is DTGVSQNPRHKITKRGQNVTFRCDPISEHNRLYWYRQTLGQGPEFLTYFQNEAQLEKSRLLSDRFSAERPKGSFSTLEIQRTEQGDSAMYLCASSSTGTGAYEQYFGPGTRLTVT.

This CDR3 is CASSHGQPNYGYTF. CDR3 nucleotide sequence: TGTGCCAGCAGCCACGGACAGCCTAACTATGGCTACACCTTC. The V call is TRBV7-9, the J call TRBJ1-2; maybe TRBD1 (6 bases). There are 14 residues in the CDR3. Looked up from germline, CDR1 is SEHNR and CDR2 is FQNEAQ (reference sequence). V gave up 5 bases and J gave up 0 bases, with 10 bases separating them. The complete variable domain, with remaining parts taken from reference TRBV7-9 and TRBJ1-2, reads DTGVSQNPRHKITKRGQNVTFRCDPISEHNRLYWYRQTLGQGPEFLTYFQNEAQLEKSRLLSDRFSAERPKGSFSTLEIQRTEQGDSAMYLCASSHGQPNYGYTFGSGTRLTVV.

The chain carries TRBV21-1 and TRBJ1-2. TRBV21-1 is listed as a pseudogene. The CDR3 contains 14 residues. The CDR3 sequence is CASSKARTSDGYTF. In DNA, the CDR3 is TGTGCCAGCAGCAAGGCCAGGACGTCGGACGGCTACACCTTC.

The chain uses TRBV7-9 and TRBJ2-2, with TRBD1 matching over 7 bases. The J segment lost 1 base and the V segment lost 5 bases, leaving 4 bases of the junction unmatched. Germline V gives CDR1 SEHNR, CDR2 FQNEAQ (reference sequence). The CDR3 length is 15 residues. The CDR3 coding sequence is TGTGCCAGCAGCCCCGGGACAGAGAACACCGGGGAGCTGTTTTTT. Its translation is CASSPGTENTGELFF.

This rearrangement joins TRBV2 to TRBJ2-1; 9 positions match TRBD1. The J segment lost 0 bases and the V segment lost 8 bases, leaving 5 bases of the junction unmatched. This CDR3 comprises 15 residues. Germline V gives CDR1 SNHLY, CDR2 FYNNEI. The CDR3 is CASRPDRGSYNEQFF. The CDR3 DNA reads as TGTGCCAGCCGGCCGGACAGGGGCTCCTACAATGAGCAGTTCTTC.

This clone appeared a few times. The chain carries TRBV29-1 and TRBJ2-7; 8 bases are a match to TRBD1. CDR3 size: 13 residues. V shed 5 bases and J 3 bases; nucleotides not matched to a gene: 6. Germline V lookup: CDR1 SQVTM, CDR2 ANQGSEA. The chain's CDR3 is CSVSRGRGYEQYF. The CDR3 nucleotides are TGCAGCGTTTCCAGGGGGCGCGGCTACGAGCAGTACTTC.

V usage is TRBV23-1 and J usage is TRBJ2-7; TRBD1 agrees at 12 bases. TRBV23-1 is an open reading frame, and its role is uncertain. The CDR3 totals 17 residues. The trim removed 3 bases at V and 3 bases at J, leaving 9 bases unmatched. CDR3 DNA sequence: TGCGCCAGCAGTCAGGGGACAGGGGGCAATGAATGCTACGAGCAGTACTTC. This gives the protein CASSQGTGGNECYEQYF.

In the case of this clone: Other DNA sequences in this sample translate to the same CDR3. The chain has TRBV7-9 and TRBJ2-7; TRBD2 is a possible D gene (6 bases). CDR1 and CDR2 from the germline V gene are SEHNR and FQNEAQ (reference sequence). V was trimmed by 5 bases and J by 4 bases, leaving 9 bases between them. The CDR3 length is 12 residues. In DNA form, the CDR3 reads TGTGCCAGCAGCCCCGGGGGATACGAGCAGTACTTC. Protein sequence: CASSPGGYEQYF. The whole variable domain, filled in from reference TRBV7-9 and TRBJ2-7, reads DTGVSQNPRHKITKRGQNVTFRCDPISEHNRLYWYRQTLGQGPEFLTYFQNEAQLEKSRLLSDRFSAERPKGSFSTLEIQRTEQGDSAMYLCASSPGGYEQYFGPGTRLTVT.

The chain uses TRBV9 and TRBJ2-7; possibly TRBD2 for D (5 bases). The germline V gene encodes CDR1 SGDLS and CDR2 YYNGEE. V was clipped by 7 bases and J by 7 bases, with 18 bases between them. CDR3 length equals 13 residues. The CDR3 loop reads CASSPAARREQYF. The CDR3 DNA reads TGTGCCAGCTCCCCCGCCGCTAGGAGGGAGCAGTACTTC.

The chain is built from TRBV5-5 and TRBJ2-3, with a possible D match to TRBD1 (6 bases). V was shortened by 3 bases and J by 2 bases, with 10 bases between the two germline ends. The V gene's germline CDR1 is SGHKS and CDR2 YYEKEE (reference sequence). The CDR3 contains 14 residues. Here the CDR3 DNA reads TGTGCCAGCAGCTCCGGACAGTCCACAGATACGCAGTATTTT. Its translation: CASSSGQSTDTQYF.